These 5 T cell receptor beta chains were sequenced from one sample in a study of blood T cells in healthy people across ages. Through a sample-barcoded 5' primer and a J-beta primer mix, a second PCR was run for 7 to 11 cycles. TCRdb re-derived calls from the 5' RACE reads in MiXCR, one entry per CDR3 protein. The sample consists of more than 800,000 distinct CDR3 sequences, less than 35% of them appearing once. Sequenced material: blood. Receptors were obtained from an elderly woman in good health.

This clonotype was detected only a few times. The CDR3 reads CASSEFTGESGYTF. Written as DNA, the CDR3 is TGTGCCAGCAGTGAATTTACAGGGGAGAGTGGCTACACCTTC. The rearrangement uses TRBV25-1 and TRBJ1-2; 7 bases agree with TRBD1. With 1 base clipped from V and 7 bases from J, the junction kept 6 bases outside the gene matches. CDR3 length: 14 residues. CDR1 and CDR2 from the germline V gene are MGHDK and SYGVNS.

The sample holds many counts of this clonotype. The V gene is TRBV7-2, the J gene TRBJ2-5; TRBD2 agrees at 8 bases. CDR3 length equals 16 residues. From germline, CDR1 is SGHTA and CDR2 FQGNSA. J was trimmed by 5 bases and V by 6 bases; bases with no gene match: 14. The CDR3 coding sequence is TGTGCCAGCAGGCAATCTATCGGGGGGGCACGGGAGACCCAGTACTTC. It is translated as CASRQSIGGARETQYF.

In regard to this clonotype: One base away lies a much larger clone, so this may be a sequencing read error. The chain couples TRBV6-6 to TRBJ2-5; D remains unclear. This CDR3 has 16 amino acids. V dropped 2 bases and J dropped 11 bases, with 24 bases sitting between them. Germline CDR1 and CDR2: MNHNY and SVGAGI (reference sequence). The CDR3 protein is CASSYDEVASYNEQYF. Here the CDR3 DNA reads TGTGCCAGCAGTTACGATGAAGTCGCCTCCTACAATGAGCAGTACTTC.

In this sample, this clonotype turned up many times. The chain employs TRBV12-3 or TRBV12-4 and TRBJ1-1; 8 bases fit TRBD1. Germline trimming cut 1 base from V and 4 bases from J; bases unmatched to any gene: 8. This CDR3 has 16 residues. CDR3 sequence: CASSLGSGGWSTEAFF. CDR3 nucleotides: TGTGCCAGCAGTTTAGGATCAGGGGGCTGGAGCACTGAAGCTTTCTTT.

The rearrangement joins TRBV28 to TRBJ1-2, with 9 positions matching TRBD1. The V gene's germline CDR1 is MDHEN and CDR2 SYDVKM. After removal of 6 bases from V and 5 bases from J, the junction contained 7 bases not matched to a gene. This CDR3 has 14 amino acids. As DNA, the CDR3 is TGTGCCAGCAGACCAAAGGGACAGGGATATGGCTACACCTTC. Its translation: CASRPKGQGYGYTF.